These 16 T cell receptor beta chains were all obtained from the same sample, sequenced in a study of blood T cell repertoires in COVID-19. The assay was immunoSEQ multiplex PCR, and TCRdb's table has in-frame clones only and misses some. The data show more than 60,000 clones, about nine tenths seen once. The sequencing input was peripheral blood. The receptors here all came from a man aged 50 to 59 with active COVID-19.

Here the CDR3 DNA reads TGTGCCAGCAGCTTATTGACAGGGCTTGGCACTGAAGCTTTCTTT. It codes for CASSLLTGLGTEAFF. The chain couples TRBV5-4 to TRBJ1-1; 7 bases map to TRBD1. The J segment lost 4 bases and the V segment lost 2 bases, leaving 8 bases of the junction unmatched. CDR3 length equals 15 residues. CDR1 is SGHNT, CDR2 YYREEE, per germline (reference sequence).

This chain links TRBV7-8 with TRBJ1-5, with TRBD1 identical over 7 bases. Trimming cost V 1 base and J 4 bases; bases outside gene matches: 7. In germline, CDR1 is SGHVS, CDR2 FQNEAQ. This CDR3 spans 16 amino acids. The CDR3 DNA follows: TGTGCCAGCAGCTTAGTTCCGGGACAGATAAATCAGCCCCAGCATTTT. This encodes CASSLVPGQINQPQHF.

This clone was seen once. The V gene is TRBV7-2, the J gene TRBJ2-7, with 7 bases identical to TRBD2. CDR1 SGHTA and CDR2 FQGNSA come from the germline V gene. The CDR3 extends over 14 amino acids. V trimming: 3 bases; J trimming: 3 bases; junction bases outside the gene matches: 5. The CDR3 bases are TGTGCCAGCAGCTTCGTGAGCGGGAACTACGAGCAGTACTTC. Encoded protein: CASSFVSGNYEQYF.

This rearrangement joins TRBV3-1 (or the pseudogene TRBV3-2) to TRBJ2-7; maybe TRBD1 (5 bases). The CDR3 covers 17 residues. CDR1 is LGHDT, CDR2 YNNKEL, per germline (reference sequence). Trimming took 2 bases from V and 2 from J, leaving 19 bases between them. In nucleotides, the CDR3 is TGTGCCAGCAGCCAACGCCCAGGATTTAGGGGCACCTACGAGCAGTACTTC. Translated, it gives CASSQRPGFRGTYEQYF.

As to this clone: Compared with germline, one end of the junction differs, possibly owing to a read error. The chain couples TRBV19 to TRBJ2-3, with 8 bases lining up with TRBD2. The length of the CDR3 is 14 residues. CDR1 LNHDA and CDR2 SQIVND come from the germline V gene (reference sequence). The CDR3 DNA follows: TGTGCCAGTAGTATAGGGACTAGCAGAGATACGCAGTATTTT. Translating it yields CASSIGTSRDTQYF.

The CDR3 reads CASSLGDLAKNIQYF. CDR3 nucleotide sequence: TGCGCCAGCAGCTTGGGGGACTTAGCCAAAAACATTCAGTACTTC. This chain joins TRBV5-1 and TRBJ2-4; possibly TRBD2 for D (6 bases). The CDR3 is 15 residues long. Trimming removed 0 bases from V and 0 bases from J, with 7 bases in between. Germline CDR1 reads SGHRS; CDR2 reads YFSETQ.

The chain employs TRBV5-4 and TRBJ2-3; TRBD2 might be the D (6 bases). V was trimmed by 0 bases and J by 2 bases, leaving 10 bases between them. The length of the CDR3 is 15 residues. From germline, CDR1 is SGHNT and CDR2 YYREEE (reference sequence). For the CDR3, the DNA is TGTGCCAGCAGCTTGGATGCGGGGCCCACAGATACGCAGTATTTT. Translated, it gives CASSLDAGPTDTQYF.

This sequence joins TRBV7-2 and TRBJ2-1; 10 nucleotides line up with TRBD1. V lost 4 bases, J lost 4 bases, and 4 bases stayed unmatched. This CDR3 region has 15 residues. CDR1 is SGHTA, CDR2 FQGNSA, per germline. CDR3 in amino acids: CASSYDRGQYNEQFF. CDR3 nucleotide sequence: TGTGCCAGCAGCTACGACAGGGGGCAATACAATGAGCAGTTCTTC.

This clone showed up just a few times. This chain uses TRBV12-5 with TRBJ1-6; a possible D gene is TRBD1 (5 bases). The V end lost 1 base, the J end lost 11 bases, and 15 bases lay between the germline ends. The CDR3 consists of 15 residues. Per germline, CDR1 LGHNT and CDR2 FRNRAP. CDR3 sequence (DNA): TGTGCTAGTGGTTTGGCGGGGGATTATCGGACACCCCTCCACTTT. It yields the protein CASGLAGDYRTPLHF.

The V and J genes are TRBV5-6 and TRBJ1-4, with 7 bases lining up with TRBD1. Germline V gene lookup returns CDR1 SGHDT and CDR2 YYEEEE. V lost 3 bases, J lost 7 bases, and 9 bases stayed unmatched. CDR3 size: 15 residues. The CDR3 region has the DNA TGTGCCAGCAGCTATGACAGGGTGGGCGGTGAAAAACTGTTTTTT. It encodes CASSYDRVGGEKLFF.

The rearrangement links TRBV5-6 to TRBJ2-3; 11 bases are shared with TRBD2. Germline CDR1 and CDR2: SGHDT and YYEEEE. The CDR3 sequence is 16 residues long. The V segment lost 1 base and the J segment 5 bases; nucleotides outside the gene matches: 6. The CDR3 bases are TGTGCCAGCAGCTTGAGGTCCCTAGCGGGAGGAGATACGCAGTATTTT. Its protein is CASSLRSLAGGDTQYF.

V and J are TRBV6-5 and TRBJ1-1; the D is unclear. V lost 6 bases, J lost 0 bases, and 8 bases lay in between. The CDR3 covers 13 residues. The germline CDR1 and CDR2 sequences are MNHEY and SVGAGI. The DNA of the CDR3 is TGTGCCAGCAGCTACAGCATGAACACTGAAGCTTTCTTT. Encoded protein: CASSYSMNTEAFF.

This clone occurred once. The gene calls are TRBV7-2 and TRBJ2-5, with a weak D call TRBD1 (6 bases). CDR1 and CDR2 from the germline V gene are SGHTA and FQGNSA. V was clipped by 8 bases and J by 5 bases, with 9 bases between them. This CDR3 is 11 amino acids long. Here the CDR3 reads CASSRGETQYF. CDR3 sequence (DNA): TGTGCCAGCTCAAGGGGGGAGACCCAGTACTTC.

The chain has TRBV30 and TRBJ1-2; a possible D gene is TRBD1 (5 bases). V lost 1 base and J 6 bases, leaving 21 bases between the germline ends. The germline V gene has CDR1 GTSNPN and CDR2 SVGIG (reference sequence). The CDR3 sequence is 16 residues long. The CDR3 here is CAWSGRPTGPVDGYTF. In nucleotides, the CDR3 is TGTGCCTGGAGTGGGCGACCTACAGGACCGGTCGATGGCTACACCTTC.

The chain has TRBV7-9 and TRBJ1-3; D is perhaps TRBD1 (5 bases). This CDR3 comprises 15 residues. V was trimmed by 6 bases and J by 0 bases, leaving 12 bases between them. Germline values: CDR1 SEHNR, CDR2 FQNEAQ (reference sequence). The CDR3 DNA sequence: TGTGCCAGCAGGGGAAAGACAGCCTCTGGAAACACCATATATTTT. The encoded protein is CASRGKTASGNTIYF.

This clone turned up a few times. This chain links TRBV7-9 with TRBJ1-5; 10 bases match TRBD1. The CDR3 spans 14 residues. The germline CDR1 and CDR2 sequences are SEHNR and FQNEAQ (reference sequence). V dropped 5 bases and J dropped 6; count of bases not matched to a gene: 4. The CDR3 protein is CASSRTGGVQPQHF. The CDR3 region has the DNA TGTGCCAGCAGCCGGACAGGGGGGGTTCAGCCCCAGCATTTT.